This entry lists 7 T cell receptor beta chains sequenced from one sample in a study of blood T cells in healthy people across ages. A second PCR of 7 to 11 cycles used a sample-barcoded 5' primer and a J-beta primer mix. TCRdb analysed the 5' RACE reads with MiXCR anew, one entry per CDR3 protein. The repertoire holds 600,000 to 650,000 distinct CDR3 sequences, with about 53% as singletons. Input material: blood. The receptors come from a man aged 55-75 years in good health.

This clonotype was seen more than once but under ten times. The rearrangement links TRBV5-1 to TRBJ1-2; 8 nucleotides match TRBD1. Unmatched junction bases numbered 15, after V lost 4 bases and J lost 4 bases. CDR1 and CDR2 (germline): SGHRS, YFSETQ. The length of the CDR3 is 17 residues. CDR3 region: CASSHTDRGVAGYGYTF. DNA for the CDR3: TGCGCCAGCAGCCATACCGACAGGGGTGTAGCGGGCTATGGCTACACCTTC.

The chain couples TRBV7-2 to TRBJ2-5, with unresolved D. There are 14 residues in the CDR3. Per germline, CDR1 SGHTA and CDR2 FQGNSA. V was trimmed by 3 bases and J by 4 bases, leaving 12 bases between them. DNA for the CDR3: TGTGCCAGCAGCTTTGCGCCGGTGGGAGAGACCCAGTACTTC. This codes for CASSFAPVGETQYF.

This clonotype was observed a handful of times. The chain carries TRBV20-1 and TRBJ1-2; the match to TRBD1 covers 8 bases. With 7 bases clipped from V and 3 bases from J, the junction kept 7 bases outside the gene matches. The CDR3 extends over 13 amino acids. Germline CDR1 DFQATT, CDR2 SNEGSKA (reference sequence). The DNA for the CDR3 is TGCAGTGTGGACCACAGGGGGGACTATGGCTACACCTTC. Its translation: CSVDHRGDYGYTF.

This clonotype was recorded a few times. The V and J genes are TRBV18 and TRBJ2-7; TRBD1 matches at 7 bases. Germline trimming cut 3 bases from V and 6 bases from J; bases unmatched to any gene: 11. Germline V gives CDR1 KGHSH, CDR2 LQKENI. This CDR3 comprises 15 residues. This CDR3 is CASSPPTGPRAEQYF. In DNA form, the CDR3 reads TGTGCCAGCTCACCTCCGACAGGGCCGCGGGCCGAGCAGTACTTC.

V is TRBV5-1 and J is TRBJ2-2; TRBD2 is a possible D gene (6 bases). The CDR3 sequence is 15 residues long. Germline V gene lookup returns CDR1 SGHRS and CDR2 YFSETQ. V lost 4 bases to trimming and J lost 5 bases, with 15 bases between them. DNA of the CDR3: TGCGCCAGCAGCCCCCTCGAGGGAGGTACCGGGGAGCTGTTTTTT. This encodes CASSPLEGGTGELFF.

This clonotype turned up a few times. The J gene is TRBJ2-5, the V gene TRBV10-2; the D gene is possibly TRBD1 (6 bases). Germline V gene lookup returns CDR1 WSHSY and CDR2 SAAADI. CDR3 size: 14 residues. Trimming removed 2 bases from V and 5 bases from J, with 12 bases in between. CDR3: CASSEDWGRETQYF. For the CDR3, the DNA is TGCGCCAGCAGTGAGGACTGGGGGCGGGAGACCCAGTACTTC.

V and J are TRBV6-2 or TRBV6-3 and TRBJ2-5, with 9 bases matching TRBD1. The tail of the sequence fits TRBJ2-7 better, so the J call may be wrong. Per germline, CDR1 MNHEY and CDR2 SVGEGT. This CDR3 contains 16 residues. CDR3 nucleotides: TGTGCCAGCACCCAACAGGGGGCGGGGACGGAATACGAGCAGTACTTC. It codes for CASTQQGAGTEYEQYF.